This record looks at one T cell receptor beta chain sequence and its context. This clonotype occurred many times. The target of this receptor is not known. One base away there is no much larger clone; base qualities are not given. Ficoll-Paque density gradient centrifugation was the method used to isolate PBMCs. The sample comes from a study of T-cell memory formation after mild COVID-19 (dated by TCRdb to the early 2020s). In terms of the full investigation: Most TCR sequence clusters were specific to one of the two donors. The cohort was made up of two young adult volunteers, one female and one male, who were previously healthy. T-cell clones expanding and contracting after mild COVID-19 in two donors were tracked by longitudinal TCRalpha and TCRbeta repertoire sequencing.

In the germline V gene, CDR1 corresponds to LGHNA and CDR2 to YSLEER. Inclusive of the bounding cysteine and valine, the CDR3 is 13 residues long. Of the read, only the CDR3 DNA is kept; its 39 bases are in frame from base 1. Sequencing was performed on an Illumina NovaSeq 6000. Using 5'RACE with constant-segment primers, TCRalpha and TCRbeta cDNA libraries were constructed, with sample barcodes and unique molecular identifiers added in the process. RNA was extracted from every sample with Trizol reagent. Amplification of the libraries took two PCR steps, and the second step added a second sample barcode plus Illumina TruSeq adapters. Sequencing of libraries was performed on an Illumina NovaSeq with 2 x 150 bp paired-end reads. The paper's processing steps were these. The reads were demultiplexed and collapsed into UMI-guided consensus sequences using migec v1.2.7. With mixcr v2.1.11, UMI consensuses were aligned to TRA and TRB V and J templates and assembled into clonotypes. A clonotype was counted as expanded or contracted only if both edgeR and NoisET called the change significant, with noise models trained on biological replicates. For edgeR calls, the cutoffs were a false discovery rate-adjusted p below 0.01 and a log2 fold-change threshold of 1. PCA with hierarchical clustering of max-normalized trajectories of the 1000 most abundant clonotypes was used as exploratory dynamics analysis. The CD4 or CD8 phenotype of responding clones was assigned using the separately sequenced CD4+ and CD8+ repertoires. The public reads were run again by TCRdb, first through fastp at Q25 and then through MiXCR, and only productive beta chains were kept. Rows with a matching CDR3 protein are joined into one entry that keeps the most common DNA and genes. TCRdb's processing, not the authors' own work, is the source of the V and J calls. This sample holds around 310,000 distinct CDR3 sequences; around an eighth were observed only once. Roughly 23% of the sample is held by the ten biggest clonotypes.

Overall study results and their limits: Some responding clones were detected in pre-infection memory, suggesting pre-existing cross-reactive memory T cells joined the SARS-CoV-2 response. SARS-CoV-2 specificity was not confirmed for the second-wave clones peaking on day 37. From day 15 to 85, contracting clones showed balanced CD4/CD8 phenotypes, whereas a second wave of clones that expanded from day 15 to 37 leaned towards CD4+. The study included only a couple of mild cases, and larger cohorts that include severe cases with pre-infection samples were judged to be necessary. Contracting CD4+ clones turned up mainly in the CM and EM memory subsets, whereas EMRA was where CD8+ clones were enriched.

The receptor was isolated from a man younger than 30 who had mild COVID-19 (a few samples of this study predate the infection). The sample titles of this study are shuffled in the database, so cell type and time point are left out; the donor was told from shared clones. Material: PBMCs or a T cell subset sorted from them (not recorded which). The chain joins TRBV4-3 to TRBJ2-7; a tentative D match to TRBD1 spans 6 bases. The base sequence is TGCGCCAGCAGCCAAGATCAGGGGCAGGCTCAGAACGTC. Its product reads: CASSQDQGQAQNV.